This T cell receptor (beta chain) emerged from a study of T cell responses to AZD1222 COVID-19 vaccine. Points from the study as a whole: Spike was spanned by vaccine-associated CD4 TCRs, which were dominant at 160-218 and 743-854. Possibly, clonal diversity was underestimated; donors were largely white British and included more females.

Germline CDR1 reads LGHDT; CDR2 reads YNNKEL (reference sequence). The V segment lost 0 bases and the J segment 2 bases; nucleotides outside the gene matches: 11. The CDR3 is made up of 19 amino acids. Using immunoSEQ multiplex PCR, the repertoire was profiled, and TCRdb retains in-frame clones only, with some absent. Of approximately 90,000 clones listed, roughly nine tenths are singletons. A note on this clone: Its antigen is unidentified.

V gene TRBV3-1 (or the pseudogene TRBV3-2) combines with J gene TRBJ1-5; 9 positions match TRBD1. The sequence was obtained from an adult in good health. Sequenced here: peripheral blood, sampled on day 0 of AZD1222 vaccination. The CDR3 protein is CASSQDGLTGGVGNQPQHF. The CDR3 DNA sequence: TGTGCCAGCAGCCAAGATGGGCTCACAGGGGGCGTCGGCAATCAGCCCCAGCATTTT.